The T cell receptor (beta chain) described here comes from a study of blood T cells in healthy people across ages. This clonotype was counted at least ten times. Antigen: not known. Mismatch with germline at one junction end may stem from a read error. General study points: Observed TCR beta diversity showed a strong correlation with the percentage of naive T cells as measured by flow cytometry. It was the long-lived donors that had more naive CD4+ cells and higher diversity than aged donors.

Germline assignment: CDR1 DFQATT and CDR2 SNEGSKA (reference sequence). CDR3 size: 16 residues. Primers used in a second PCR of roughly 7 to 12 cycles were a sample-barcoded 5' primer and a J-beta primer mix. MiXCR was run by TCRdb on the 5' RACE reads, yielding one entry per CDR3 protein. Of 800,000 to 950,000 distinct CDR3 sequences in the sample, almost 30% are singletons; the top ten hold 10% to 13%. These data were also filed under a second study, of T cells of mothers and their children. That paper notes: Every microgram of extracted RNA entered cDNA synthesis, roughly 1.6 ug per 15 ul. Pairs that are related and pairs that are unrelated have TCR recombination output shaped similarly by thymic selection.

The source material was blood. This clonotype originated in a woman between 40 and 55 years old in good health. The chain uses TRBV20-1 and TRBJ2-1, with D perhaps assigned TRBD1 or TRBD2 (5 bases each). The CDR3 nucleotides are TGCAGCGCTAGAGATCGGGGACCCAAACAGCACAATGAGCAGTTCTTC. It yields the protein CSARDRGPKQHNEQFF.